This TCR beta chain was profiled in a study of OX40 agonist ivuxolimab in advanced cancers. Germline V gene data show CDR1 as LNHDA and CDR2 as SQIVND (reference sequence). The CDR3 loop spans 13 amino acids. The ends lost 5 bases at V and 5 bases at J; junction bases unmatched: 0. The protocol was immunoSEQ multiplex PCR, while the TCRdb copy is restricted to in-frame clones and leaves out a portion. The table has 55,000 to 85,000 clones, nearly 90% seen once. This clone was recorded only once. This sample comprised CD4+ or CD8+ T cells sorted from blood, obtained in a trial of the OX40 agonist ivuxolimab. The clonotype comes from an adult with an advanced solid tumor such as melanoma, head and neck, liver or kidney cancer. This chain uses TRBV19 with TRBJ1-5; 10 positions agree with TRBD1. DNA of the CDR3: TGTGCCAGTAGTGGACAGGGGGATCAGCCCCAGCATTTT. Its protein is CASSGQGDQPQHF.